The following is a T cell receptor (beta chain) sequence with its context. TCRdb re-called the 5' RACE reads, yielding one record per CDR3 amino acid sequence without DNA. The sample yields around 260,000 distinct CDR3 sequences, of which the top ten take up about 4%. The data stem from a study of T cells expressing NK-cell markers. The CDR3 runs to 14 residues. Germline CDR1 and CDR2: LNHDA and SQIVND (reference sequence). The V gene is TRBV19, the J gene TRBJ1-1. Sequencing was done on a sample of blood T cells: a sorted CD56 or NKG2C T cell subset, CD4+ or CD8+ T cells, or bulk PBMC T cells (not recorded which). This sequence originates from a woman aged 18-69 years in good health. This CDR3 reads CASSSPRLNTEAFF.